The present entry profiles one TCR beta chain with its context. Its antigen is not identified. The CDR3 runs 12 residues. Trimming left V 5 bases short and J 5 bases short, with 9 bases between. Per the germline V gene, CDR1 is MDHEN and CDR2 is SYDVKM. The record originates from a study of cytomegalovirus exposure and HLA in healthy donors. Donors came from a validation cohort of some 110 subjects, distinct from the first 666-subject cohort. Only in-frame clones appear in the TCRdb table, and some are missing; sequencing was by immunoSEQ multiplex PCR. The sample yields about 73,000 clones, over 90% seen once. Study results and caveats: Later, an analysis found that TCR clusters from the first cohort tended to co-occur in the 95 to 150 validation repertoires. Across donors, most TCRs were seen rarely, yet some public ones were widespread.

Source material: PBMCs. The gene calls are TRBV28 and TRBJ2-5, with TRBD1 as a possible D gene (5 bases). The clonotype comes from a woman under 30 in good health and CMV-seropositive. The CDR3 nucleotides are TGTGCCAGCAGTCCAGGGTGGGAGACCCAGTACTTC. This encodes CASSPGWETQYF.